These 2 T cell receptor beta chains came from one sample sequenced in a study of blood T cells in healthy people across ages. For the second PCR, which ran for about 7 to 11 cycles, a sample-barcoded 5' primer and a J-beta primer mix were used. TCRdb ran MiXCR on the 5' RACE reads and lists one entry per CDR3 protein. In the table there are 1.5 million or so distinct CDR3 sequences, less than 45% of which are singletons. Material for sequencing was blood. These receptors all come from a woman between 18 and 30 years old in good health.

The chain couples TRBV5-1 to TRBJ1-1; D possibly corresponds to TRBD1 (5 bases). The germline V gene encodes CDR1 SGHRS and CDR2 YFSETQ. The length of the CDR3 is 12 residues. Trimming took off 3 bases at V and 4 bases at J, with 7 bases between the two ends. The CDR3, as DNA: TGCGCCAGCAGCTCAGGGTTCACTGAAGCTTTCTTT. Protein: CASSSGFTEAFF.

The gene calls are TRBV15 and TRBJ2-1; the match to TRBD2 covers 8 bases. CDR1 LNHNV and CDR2 YYDKDF come from the germline V gene (reference sequence). The V gene end was trimmed by 0 bases and the J gene end by 8 bases; junction bases not matched to a gene: 12. There are 17 residues in the CDR3. The CDR3 is CATSRDRGTRALDEQFF. The CDR3 bases are TGTGCCACCAGCAGAGATCGAGGGACTAGAGCACTGGATGAGCAGTTCTTC.